One and the same sample provided the 30 T cell receptor beta chains below, sequenced in a study of blood T cell repertoires in COVID-19. Sequencing was performed with immunoSEQ multiplex PCR; in TCRdb, only in-frame clones are kept and a portion is missing. The sample yields more than 110,000 clones, 70% to 80% seen once. Sequencing input: peripheral blood. The source is a woman older than 75 with active or convalescent COVID-19.

The chain recombines TRBV7-8 with TRBJ1-1, with D possibly matching TRBD1 (6 bases). Germline V lookup: CDR1 SGHVS, CDR2 FQNEAQ. CDR3 length equals 15 residues. V lost 4 bases, J lost 1 base, and 13 bases lay in between. The CDR3 is CASSYTTTGNTEAFF. DNA of the CDR3: TGTGCCAGCAGCTATACTACGACAGGGAACACTGAAGCTTTCTTT.

V and J are TRBV18 and TRBJ1-1; the match to TRBD1 covers 9 bases. This CDR3 comprises 14 residues. With 2 bases clipped from V and 7 bases from J, the junction kept 5 bases outside the gene matches. Germline CDR1 and CDR2: KGHSH and LQKENI. DNA of the CDR3: TGTGCCAGCTCACCAACGACAGGGGGGTATGAAGCTTTCTTT. Translating it yields CASSPTTGGYEAFF.

This clone was seen a few times. This chain links TRBV5-1 with TRBJ1-2, with D perhaps TRBD1 (6 bases). Trimming cost V 1 base and J 0 bases, with 10 bases left between them. Per germline, CDR1 SGHRS and CDR2 YFSETQ. CDR3 length: 15 amino acids. CDR3 region: CASSLRQEANYGYTF. As DNA, the CDR3 is TGCGCCAGCAGCTTGAGACAGGAAGCTAACTATGGCTACACCTTC.

The V and J genes are TRBV12-5 and TRBJ2-7, with D tentatively TRBD1 (8 bases). V gave up 5 bases and J gave up 7 bases, with 18 bases separating them. CDR3 length: 14 amino acids. Looked up from germline, CDR1 is LGHNT and CDR2 is FRNRAP. The CDR3 is CASGPRDRTREQYF. In nucleotides, the CDR3 is TGTGCTAGTGGTCCCCGGGACAGGACTAGAGAGCAGTACTTC.

The chain is built from TRBV30 and TRBJ1-5; D is unresolved. This CDR3 comprises 13 residues. V was trimmed by 1 base and J by 4 bases, leaving 8 bases between them. Germline CDR1 reads GTSNPN; CDR2 reads SVGIG (reference sequence). The CDR3 protein is CAWSERMNQPQHF. CDR3 nucleotide sequence: TGTGCCTGGAGTGAGCGGATGAATCAGCCCCAGCATTTT. Looking up the rest from reference TRBV30 and TRBJ1-5 gives the full variable domain: SQTIHQWPATLVQPVGSPLSLECTVEGTSNPNLYWYRQAAGRGLQLLFYSVGIGQISSEVPQNLSASRPQDRQFILSSKKLLLSDSGFYLCAWSERMNQPQHFGDGTRLSIL.

This clone is a singleton in its sample. The CDR3 DNA reads TGTGCCAGCAGCCAAGGCTCTGACAGGGGGGTCAATCAGCCCCAGCATTTT. Translating it yields CASSQGSDRGVNQPQHF. The V and J genes are TRBV3-1 (or the pseudogene TRBV3-2) and TRBJ1-5; 9 positions agree with TRBD1. The ends lost 1 base at V and 3 bases at J; junction bases unmatched: 7. Germline values: CDR1 LGHDT, CDR2 YNNKEL (reference sequence). CDR3 length equals 17 residues.

This clone has more than one count but fewer than ten. The chain employs TRBV19 and TRBJ1-6; 7 bases are shared with TRBD1. J was trimmed by 8 bases and V by 5 bases; bases with no gene match: 12. Germline CDR1 is LNHDA and CDR2 is SQIVND (reference sequence). There are 16 residues in the CDR3. The CDR3 region has the DNA TGTGCCAGTAGTCAAAACAGGGGTACTAAGGATTCACCCCTCCACTTT. Its protein product is CASSQNRGTKDSPLHF. Together with reference TRBV19 and TRBJ1-6, the CDR3 gives the full variable domain: DGGITQSPKYLFRKEGQNVTLSCEQNLNHDAMYWYRQDPGQGLRLIYYSQIVNDFQKGDIAEGYSVSREKKESFPLTVTSAQKNPTAFYLCASSQNRGTKDSPLHFGNGTRLTVT.

The genes are TRBV3-1 (or the pseudogene TRBV3-2) and TRBJ1-3, with a weak D call TRBD1 (5 bases). The CDR3 length is 15 residues. V lost 2 bases to trimming and J lost 1 base, with 9 bases between them. Germline values: CDR1 LGHDT, CDR2 YNNKEL (reference sequence). As DNA, the CDR3 is TGTGCCAGCAGCCAACAGGGTTCTTCTGGAAACACCATATATTTT. Translated, it gives CASSQQGSSGNTIYF.

This sequence joins TRBV19 and TRBJ2-3; 10 bases map to TRBD2. The CDR3 loop spans 15 amino acids. After removal of 2 bases from V and 1 base from J, the junction contained 0 bases not matched to a gene. Germline-derived CDR1 and CDR2 are LNHDA and SQIVND (reference sequence). The CDR3 spells CASSITSGGTDTQYF. The CDR3 DNA reads TGTGCCAGTAGTATAACTAGCGGGGGCACAGATACGCAGTATTTT.

The chain carries TRBV5-5 and TRBJ2-1; possible D gene TRBD1, 6 bases. Trimming removed 4 bases at V and 7 bases at J, with 18 bases between. The V gene's germline CDR1 is SGHKS and CDR2 YYEKEE (reference sequence). The CDR3 runs to 15 residues. The CDR3, as DNA: TGTGCCAGCAGCACGCACGGGACACAGGATAATGAGCAGTTCTTC. This codes for CASSTHGTQDNEQFF.

CDR3 in DNA: TGCAGCGTTAATCAGGGTTCCTCTGGAAACACCATATATTTT. This sequence encodes CSVNQGSSGNTIYF. V is TRBV29-1 and J is TRBJ1-3; TRBD1 is a possible D gene (5 bases). Germline loops: CDR1 SQVTM, CDR2 ANQGSEA. Trimming removed 5 bases from V and 0 bases from J, with 11 bases in between. The CDR3 extends over 14 amino acids.

The chain combines TRBV6-5 with TRBJ2-5; possible D gene TRBD1, 5 bases. The germline gives CDR1 MNHEY, CDR2 SVGAGI. The length of the CDR3 is 11 residues. Trimming pared 7 bases from V and 5 bases from J, leaving 8 bases between. CDR3 sequence: CASTGLETQYF. CDR3 in DNA: TGTGCCAGCACAGGGTTGGAGACCCAGTACTTC.

In nucleotides, the CDR3 is TGTGCCAGCAGTCGCAGCGGACCCATCACTGAAGCTTTCTTT. Encoded protein: CASSRSGPITEAFF. The chain recombines TRBV2 with TRBJ1-1; D gene ambiguous. The ends were cut back, 5 bases at V and 4 bases at J, with 14 bases in the middle. Germline loops: CDR1 SNHLY, CDR2 FYNNEI. The CDR3 is made up of 14 amino acids.

This clone came up a few times. The chain joins TRBV6-2 or TRBV6-3 to TRBJ1-5; 10 bases are shared with TRBD1. CDR1 and CDR2 (germline): MNHEY, SVGEGT. The trim removed 4 bases at V and 1 base at J, leaving 1 base unmatched. The CDR3 covers 15 residues. CDR3 protein: CASSWGQGSNQPQHF. The CDR3 DNA sequence: TGTGCCAGCAGTTGGGGACAGGGGAGCAATCAGCCCCAGCATTTT.

V is TRBV5-4 and J is TRBJ2-3; 7 bases map to TRBD2. Trimming removed 1 base from V and 4 bases from J; junction bases left unmatched: 3. Germline V gene sequence: CDR1 SGHNT, CDR2 YYREEE (reference sequence). The CDR3 extends over 14 amino acids. In DNA, the CDR3 is TGTGCCAGCAGCTTGTCAGGGAGGGCAGATACGCAGTATTTT. Translation: CASSLSGRADTQYF. Full variable domain (outside the CDR3, taken from reference TRBV5-4 and TRBJ2-3): ETGVTQSPTHLIKTRGQQVTLRCSSQSGHNTVSWYQQALGQGPQFIFQYYREEENGRGNFPPRFSGLQFPNYSSELNVNALELDDSALYLCASSLSGRADTQYFGPGTRLTVL.

V and J are TRBV6-5 and TRBJ1-6; 8 nucleotides match TRBD1. CDR1 and CDR2 (germline): MNHEY, SVGAGI. This CDR3 spans 15 amino acids. V lost 6 bases, J lost 3 bases, and 4 bases stayed unmatched. CDR3 bases: TGTGCCAGCAGGTTACAGGGGGACTATAATTCACCCCTCCACTTT. Translating gives CASRLQGDYNSPLHF.

This chain joins TRBV19 and TRBJ1-2; no reliable D call. Trimming pared 4 bases from V and 8 bases from J, leaving 14 bases between. This CDR3 is built from 13 residues. Germline assignment: CDR1 LNHDA and CDR2 SQIVND (reference sequence). The CDR3 nucleotides are TGTGCCAGTAGTACCCTCGGGGTTCGCGGCTACACCTTC. This sequence encodes CASSTLGVRGYTF.

This clone was counted at least ten times. V is TRBV7-3 and J is TRBJ2-7; D uncertain. Germline CDR1 SGHTA, CDR2 FQGTGA. The CDR3 spans 11 residues. V was shortened by 6 bases and J by 2 bases, with 5 bases between the two germline ends. The CDR3 DNA sequence: TGTGCCAGCAGTCCAGCCTACGAGCAGTACTTC. As protein: CASSPAYEQYF.

This clone was seen once. The rearrangement links TRBV7-6 to TRBJ2-3; 8 nucleotides line up with TRBD2. CDR3 size: 21 residues. The V segment lost 9 bases and the J segment 4 bases; nucleotides outside the gene matches: 30. Germline assignment: CDR1 SGHVS and CDR2 FNYEAQ. CDR3 coding DNA: TGTGCCAGGGGGACCGGGACCGGCGGCGGTATAGCGCGGGGGGCGTCAGATACGCAGTATTTT. It yields the protein CARGTGTGGGIARGASDTQYF.

This chain uses TRBV19 with TRBJ1-3; 10 bases agree with TRBD1. Germline CDR1 and CDR2: LNHDA and SQIVND (reference sequence). V dropped 4 bases and J dropped 2; count of bases not matched to a gene: 2. The CDR3 totals 15 residues. CDR3 coding DNA: TGTGCCAGTAGTACCGGGACAGGGGCTGGAAACACCATATATTTT. It encodes CASSTGTGAGNTIYF.

The genes are TRBV12-3 or TRBV12-4 and TRBJ2-7, with 12 positions matching TRBD2. The V gene end was trimmed by 6 bases and the J gene end by 4 bases; junction bases not matched to a gene: 1. The length of the CDR3 is 13 residues. CDR3 sequence reads: CASRTSGGYEQYF. The CDR3 DNA follows: TGTGCCAGCAGGACTAGCGGGGGTTACGAGCAGTACTTC.

This chain uses TRBV6-1 with TRBJ2-7; 10 nucleotides align to TRBD1. Germline V CDR1 and CDR2: MNHNS, SASEGT. V shed 2 bases, J shed 3 bases, and the junction held 10 bases outside the gene matches. The CDR3 runs to 17 residues. In DNA form, the CDR3 reads TGTGCCAGCAGTGAATGGGTCGGACAGGGGGATTACTACGAGCAGTACTTC. Its translation: CASSEWVGQGDYYEQYF.

The CDR3 sequence is CASSATDKNYGYTF. As DNA, the CDR3 is TGCGCCAGCAGCGCGACCGACAAAAACTATGGCTACACCTTC. The genes are TRBV5-1 and TRBJ1-2; D uncertain. The germline V and J ends were trimmed by 4 bases and 2 bases, with 12 bases remaining between them. The CDR3 has 14 residues. Germline values: CDR1 SGHRS, CDR2 YFSETQ. The full variable domain, its missing parts supplied by reference TRBV5-1 and TRBJ1-2, is KAGVTQTPRYLIKTRGQQVTLSCSPISGHRSVSWYQQTPGQGLQFLFEYFSETQRNKGNFPGRFSGRQFSNSRSEMNVSTLELGDSALYLCASSATDKNYGYTFGSGTRLTVV.

The chain has TRBV30 and TRBJ1-1; D is possibly TRBD1 (6 bases). CDR1 is GTSNPN, CDR2 SVGIG, per germline (reference sequence). V lost 2 bases and J lost 3, with 10 bases in between. The CDR3 contains 13 residues. CDR3 in amino acids: CAWSRGADTEAFF. CDR3 in DNA: TGTGCCTGGAGTCGGGGGGCGGACACTGAAGCTTTCTTT.

This rearrangement joins TRBV4-3 to TRBJ1-5, with D possibly matching TRBD1 (6 bases). The CDR3 has 15 amino acids. Trimming pared 1 base from V and 7 bases from J, leaving 14 bases between. CDR1 is LGHNA, CDR2 YSLEER, per germline. The CDR3 reads CASSQVRQEDQPQHF. Here the CDR3 DNA reads TGCGCCAGCAGCCAAGTGCGACAGGAGGACCAGCCCCAGCATTTT.

In its sample, this clone was seen a few times. This chain connects TRBV10-3 to TRBJ1-2; 8 bases agree with TRBD1. Germline V gene sequence: CDR1 ENHRY, CDR2 SYGVKD. Trimming cost V 5 bases and J 6 bases; bases outside gene matches: 5. The CDR3 has 13 residues. This CDR3 is CAISPTGEDGYTF. The CDR3 region has the DNA TGTGCCATCAGTCCGACAGGGGAGGATGGCTACACCTTC.

The table lists this clone with a count of one. The chain couples TRBV29-1 to TRBJ1-1; 7 bases align to TRBD1. The V segment lost 4 bases and the J segment 4 bases; nucleotides outside the gene matches: 6. The CDR3 is 13 amino acids. The germline gives CDR1 SQVTM, CDR2 ANQGSEA. This CDR3 reads CSVVTGAATEAFF. For the CDR3, the DNA is TGCAGCGTTGTTACAGGGGCCGCCACTGAAGCTTTCTTT.

The rearrangement links TRBV2 to TRBJ2-3, with a tentative D call TRBD2 (6 bases). The CDR3 spans 13 residues. Germline CDR1 and CDR2: SNHLY and FYNNEI. Trimming left V 7 bases short and J 4 bases short, with 12 bases between. Written as DNA, the CDR3 is TGTGCCAGCAAGTGGGGGGAGCCAGATACGCAGTATTTT. Its translation is CASKWGEPDTQYF.

The chain recombines TRBV27 with TRBJ2-1; TRBD1 aligns across 9 bases. The CDR3 length is 16 residues. The V and J ends lost 5 bases and 7 bases, in that order; junction bases with no gene match: 12. Germline loops: CDR1 MNHEY, CDR2 SMNVEV (reference sequence). CDR3 region: CASSPSGTGNRNEQFF. In nucleotides, the CDR3 is TGTGCCAGCAGTCCCTCGGGGACAGGGAATCGGAATGAGCAGTTCTTC.

In this sample, this clone turned up once. The chain is built from TRBV7-9 and TRBJ2-6; the D gene is possibly TRBD2 (6 bases). This CDR3 spans 15 amino acids. Per germline, CDR1 SEHNR and CDR2 FQNEAQ (reference sequence). V was cut by 3 bases and J by 1 base, with 7 bases left in between. The chain's CDR3 is CASSLGGSGANVLTF. CDR3 coding DNA: TGTGCCAGCAGCTTGGGGGGATCTGGGGCCAACGTCCTGACTTTC.